Below, 21 T cell receptor beta chains from the same sample are listed, as sequenced in a study of cytomegalovirus exposure and HLA in healthy donors. Measured with immunoSEQ multiplex PCR; TCRdb has only the in-frame clones, and not every one. The sample lists fewer than 120,000 clones; around 87% were seen once. The specimen sequenced was PBMCs. The receptors were gathered from a woman in her twenties or thirties in good health and CMV-seropositive.

The CDR3, as DNA: TGTGCCAGCAGTGCCCGAAAGGGACTAGCGGGGGGGCCAGGCGAGCAGTACTTC. The encoded protein is CASSARKGLAGGPGEQYF. The V gene is TRBV6-1, the J gene TRBJ2-7; TRBD2 aligns across 16 bases. The CDR3 extends over 18 amino acids. Unmatched junction bases numbered 12, after V lost 4 bases and J lost 6 bases. Germline assignment: CDR1 MNHNS and CDR2 SASEGT.

CDR3: CASTATKTVINGYTF. For the CDR3, the DNA is TGTGCCAGCACCGCGACGAAGACAGTTATCAATGGCTACACCTTC. This chain connects TRBV2 to TRBJ1-2; D possibly corresponds to TRBD1 (5 bases). Looked up from germline, CDR1 is SNHLY and CDR2 is FYNNEI. Trimming removed 7 bases at V and 6 bases at J, with 21 bases between. CDR3 size: 15 residues.

This rearrangement joins TRBV9 to TRBJ2-7; 10 nucleotides match TRBD2. CDR3 size: 15 residues. Germline V gives CDR1 SGDLS, CDR2 YYNGEE. Unmatched junction bases numbered 7, after V lost 0 bases and J lost 7 bases. CDR3 DNA: TGTGCCAGCAGCGTAGCAAGCGGGGGGGCCTCTGAGCAGTACTTC. Translating gives CASSVASGGASEQYF.

The gene calls are TRBV11-2 and TRBJ1-1, with D perhaps TRBD1 (5 bases). With 0 bases removed from V and 3 bases from J, the gap between germline ends came to 11 bases. Germline values: CDR1 SGHAT, CDR2 FQNNGV. The CDR3 is made up of 15 amino acids. CDR3 sequence: CASSLDFRGDTEAFF. CDR3 in DNA: TGTGCCAGCAGCTTAGATTTTCGGGGGGACACTGAAGCTTTCTTT.

This clone has a single count. V gene TRBV18 combines with J gene TRBJ1-2, with D tentatively TRBD1 (6 bases). Trimming took 2 bases from V and 2 from J, leaving 9 bases between them. The CDR3 totals 14 residues. Germline V gene lookup returns CDR1 KGHSH and CDR2 LQKENI. The CDR3: CASSPGQGNYGYTF. The CDR3 region has the DNA TGTGCCAGCTCACCAGGCCAGGGGAACTATGGCTACACCTTC.

This clone has a handful of counts. The chain carries TRBV27 and TRBJ1-2, with D perhaps matching TRBD1 (6 bases). Per the germline V gene, CDR1 is MNHEY and CDR2 is SMNVEV (reference sequence). The CDR3 contains 17 residues. Deletions cut 2 bases from V and 6 bases from J, with 22 bases between. The CDR3 DNA sequence: TGTGCCAGCAGTTTAATCGCCGGTCGGGGGGCGCGGGATGGCTACACCTTC. It encodes CASSLIAGRGARDGYTF.

V usage is TRBV29-1 and J usage is TRBJ2-3; D is possibly TRBD2 (5 bases). The germline V gene has CDR1 SQVTM and CDR2 ANQGSEA. Trimming took off 4 bases at V and 0 bases at J, with 11 bases between the two ends. This CDR3 is built from 14 residues. This CDR3 reads CSVGVAGSTDTQYF. The CDR3 region has the DNA TGCAGCGTTGGGGTCGCGGGTAGCACAGATACGCAGTATTTT.

The rearrangement joins TRBV27 to TRBJ2-2; TRBD2 matches 7 bases. The germline gives CDR1 MNHEY, CDR2 SMNVEV (reference sequence). V shed 3 bases, J shed 1 base, and the junction held 2 bases outside the gene matches. This CDR3 spans 15 amino acids. In DNA, the CDR3 is TGTGCCAGCAGTTTGACTAGCTGGAACACCGGGGAGCTGTTTTTT. Amino acids: CASSLTSWNTGELFF.

The V and J genes are TRBV6-1 and TRBJ1-2; the D is unclear. V was clipped by 4 bases and J by 0 bases, with 15 bases between them. CDR1 and CDR2 from the germline V gene are MNHNS and SASEGT. This CDR3 spans 16 amino acids. The DNA of the CDR3 is TGTGCCAGCAGTGGACACCCTAGCAGGCCTAACTATGGCTACACCTTC. This encodes CASSGHPSRPNYGYTF.

The J gene is TRBJ2-2, the V gene TRBV5-4, with TRBD2 identical over 7 bases. The CDR3 is 12 residues long. With 7 bases clipped from V and 7 bases from J, the junction kept 4 bases outside the gene matches. Germline CDR1 is SGHNT and CDR2 is YYREEE (reference sequence). CDR3 sequence: CASGRGDGELFF. Written as DNA, the CDR3 is TGTGCCAGCGGGAGGGGAGACGGGGAGCTGTTTTTT.

This chain connects TRBV7-9 to TRBJ2-5, with 10 bases aligning to TRBD2. In germline, CDR1 is SEHNR, CDR2 FQNEAQ (reference sequence). The CDR3 spans 15 residues. The J segment lost 3 bases and the V segment lost 0 bases, leaving 1 base of the junction unmatched. The CDR3 nucleotides are TGTGCCAGCAGCTTAGCGCTAGCGGGGGAAGAGACCCAGTACTTC. This translates into CASSLALAGEETQYF.

The J gene is TRBJ2-5, the V gene TRBV9; TRBD2 matches at 8 bases. Germline V gene lookup returns CDR1 SGDLS and CDR2 YYNGEE. V was clipped by 4 bases and J by 5 bases; unmatched bases: 10. The CDR3 spans 15 residues. The CDR3 loop reads CASSPGLAGTETQYF. Here the CDR3 DNA reads TGTGCCAGCAGCCCAGGACTAGCAGGAACGGAGACCCAGTACTTC.

This clone is deemed medium-sized (0.01 to 0.1%). The sample carries other DNA sequences with the same CDR3. The chain is built from TRBV6-1 and TRBJ1-6, with D perhaps TRBD1 (5 bases). Germline CDR1 and CDR2: MNHNS and SASEGT. V lost 4 bases and J lost 2, with 6 bases in between. CDR3 length: 14 amino acids. The CDR3 DNA follows: TGTGCCAGCAGTGCAGGGCCCTATAATTCACCCCTCCACTTT. This translates into CASSAGPYNSPLHF.

The chain couples TRBV11-2 to TRBJ2-3; 9 nucleotides match TRBD2. CDR1 is SGHAT and CDR2 is FQNNGV in the germline V gene. The CDR3 runs to 15 residues. V shed 2 bases and J 1 base; nucleotides not matched to a gene: 1. The CDR3 reads CASSLRGGGTDTQYF. The DNA of the CDR3 is TGTGCCAGCAGCTTACGCGGGGGGGGCACAGATACGCAGTATTTT.

The J gene is TRBJ2-1, the V gene TRBV6-4; TRBD2 agrees at 12 bases. The length of the CDR3 is 15 residues. Trimming cost V 2 bases and J 7 bases; bases outside gene matches: 3. Germline V gene lookup returns CDR1 MRHNA and CDR2 SNTAGT. The CDR3 loop is CASSDETSGSNEQFF. In DNA form, the CDR3 reads TGTGCCAGCAGTGACGAGACTAGCGGGAGTAATGAGCAGTTCTTC.

V usage is TRBV4-3 and J usage is TRBJ2-7, with no clear D. The CDR3 consists of 14 residues. The germline gives CDR1 LGHNA, CDR2 YSLEER. Between the trimmed V and J ends, which lost 3 bases and 1 base, there was a span of 10 bases. This chain's CDR3 is CASSHEADSYEQYF. The CDR3 coding sequence is TGCGCCAGCAGCCATGAGGCGGATTCCTACGAGCAGTACTTC.

This clone was picked up one time. This chain joins TRBV5-1 and TRBJ2-5; D is unclear. The CDR3 has 16 amino acids. Germline V gene sequence: CDR1 SGHRS, CDR2 YFSETQ. Trimming stripped 1 base from V and 1 base from J, with 14 bases between. CDR3 nucleotide sequence: TGCGCCAGCAGCTTGACTCGGCAGCGCTCCCAAGAGACCCAGTACTTC. Protein product: CASSLTRQRSQETQYF.

This rearrangement joins TRBV13 to TRBJ2-7; D may be TRBD2 (5 bases). V gave up 4 bases and J gave up 1 base, with 20 bases separating them. This CDR3 spans 17 amino acids. Germline V gene data show CDR1 as PRHDT and CDR2 as FYEKMQ (reference sequence). The CDR3 here is CASSSREIRGESYEQYF. CDR3 sequence (DNA): TGTGCCAGCAGCTCCCGAGAGATTCGGGGTGAATCCTACGAGCAGTACTTC.

This clone has a handful of counts. The V and J genes are TRBV7-2 and TRBJ2-7; D not resolved. The CDR3 has 15 amino acids. V was cut by 2 bases and J by 0 bases, with 11 bases left in between. The germline V gene has CDR1 SGHTA and CDR2 FQGNSA. CDR3 amino acids: CASSLTVTSSYEQYF. The CDR3 nucleotides read TGTGCCAGCAGCTTAACAGTAACGAGCTCCTACGAGCAGTACTTC.

This chain connects TRBV4-3 to TRBJ1-1, with 7 bases identical to TRBD1. CDR1 and CDR2 from the germline V gene are LGHNA and YSLEER. This CDR3 has 14 residues. V shed 3 bases, J shed 8 bases, and the junction held 9 bases outside the gene matches. The CDR3 nucleotides read TGCGCCAGCAGCCAGCTGACAGGGTTTGGGGAAGCTTTCTTT. Residues: CASSQLTGFGEAFF.

This sequence joins TRBV30 and TRBJ2-2; D ambiguous. The CDR3 sequence is 14 residues long. The V and J ends lost 1 base and 4 bases respectively, with 10 bases between them. Germline-derived CDR1 and CDR2 are GTSNPN and SVGIG (reference sequence). The CDR3 sequence is CAWSDGYRTGELFF. CDR3 DNA: TGTGCCTGGAGTGACGGTTATCGCACCGGGGAGCTGTTTTTT.